This TCR beta chain was captured by sequencing in a study of blood T cell repertoires in COVID-19. TCRdb keeps only in-frame clones here, not all; method: immunoSEQ multiplex PCR. The data show some 340,000 clones, about four fifths seen once. The CDR3 sequence is 17 residues long. V shed 1 base and J 5 bases; nucleotides not matched to a gene: 8. CDR1 is SGHTA, CDR2 FQGNSA, per germline. The V gene is TRBV7-2, the J gene TRBJ2-3, with 11 bases that match TRBD2. The source of this sequence is a woman between 50 and 59 years old who had recovered from COVID-19. The sequenced material came from PBMCs or T cells enriched from blood (not recorded which). The CDR3 DNA reads as TGTGCCAGCAGCTTAGGAATAGCGGGAGGGCCGTTAGATACGCAGTATTTT. Amino acid sequence: CASSLGIAGGPLDTQYF.